The 13 T cell receptor beta chains in this list originate from one sample, sequenced in a study of tumor and adjacent non-tumor tissue in lung cancer. No cell sorting was done before RNA was extracted from the tissue. Distant lung tissue was collected more than 3 cm away from the tumor edge. TCRbeta libraries were built with three rounds of nested PCR, modified from ARM-PCR. TCRdb analysed the multiplex PCR reads with MiXCR anew, one entry per CDR3 protein. Here the sample spans about 76,000 distinct CDR3 sequences, around 80% being singletons. Material for sequencing was distant non-tumor lung tissue. These receptors were collected from a man aged 55 to 70 with non-small cell lung cancer.

The chain combines TRBV11-3 with TRBJ1-1, with 11 bases fitting TRBD1. CDR1 is SGHNT, CDR2 YENEEA, per germline. There are 15 residues in the CDR3. Trimming took 6 bases from V and 14 from J; bases not matched to a gene: 17. For the CDR3, the DNA is TGTGCCAGCAGATTACCAGGACAGGGGGCCTATGGAGCCTTCTTT. This translates into CASRLPGQGAYGAFF.

The V and J genes are TRBV6-4 and TRBJ2-5, with 8 bases lining up with TRBD2. Germline CDR1 and CDR2: MRHNA and SNTAGT. This CDR3 comprises 17 residues. V was pared by 0 bases and J by 2 bases, with 8 bases of the junction left unmatched. The CDR3, as DNA: TGTGCCAGCAGTGACTCGAACGGGAGGGCCACGCAAGAGACCCAGTACTTC. Amino acid sequence: CASSDSNGRATQETQYF.

With regard to this clonotype: The germline gene is not matched at one end of the junction; a read error may be the cause. The chain combines TRBV11-3 with TRBJ1-2; 10 bases line up with TRBD1. The CDR3 totals 13 residues. From germline, CDR1 is SGHNT and CDR2 YENEEA. The CDR3 protein is CASSMGQGYGYTF. CDR3 bases: TGTGCCAGCAGCATGGGACAGGGGTATGGCTACACATTC.

Concerning this clonotype itself: Germline and junction disagree at one end, which may indicate a read error. The rearrangement uses TRBV29-1 and TRBJ2-1; the D gene is possibly TRBD2 (5 bases). The CDR3 has 13 amino acids. Germline CDR1 reads SQVTM; CDR2 reads ANQGSEA. The CDR3 is CSVSSGRYNEQFF. The CDR3 region has the DNA TGTAGCGTTTCGAGCGGTCGGTACAATGAGCAGTTCTTC.

Concerning this clonotype itself: Without the conserved terminal phenylalanine or tryptophan, this CDR3 likely stems from a read error. V and J are TRBV6-5 and TRBJ2-5, with D tentatively TRBD2 (5 bases). V lost 3 bases and J lost 7, with 15 bases in between. This CDR3 comprises 14 residues. Germline CDR1 MNHEY, CDR2 SVGAGI. The CDR3 sequence: CASSYSGRVGTQYS. In DNA form, the CDR3 reads TGTGCCAGCAGTTATTCGGGAAGGGTAGGGACCCAGTACTCC.

This clonotype has only one observation. One end of the junction fails to match germline, which may point to a read error. This chain uses TRBV11-3 with TRBJ2-2, with TRBD2 matching over 8 bases. This CDR3 spans 18 amino acids. Germline CDR1 reads SGHNT; CDR2 reads YENEEA. CDR3 DNA: TGTGCCAGCAGCTCCCGGGGGGCGGGAGGATACAGAGCCGGGGACCTGTCTTTT. Protein sequence: CASSSRGAGGYRAGDLSF.

As concerns this clonotype: The junction departs from the called germline gene at one end, perhaps through a read error. The chain combines TRBV6-5 with TRBJ2-6, with 10 bases identical to TRBD2. Germline CDR1 and CDR2: MNHEY and SVGAGI. The CDR3 length is 17 residues. CDR3 residues: CVRSLAGASSGANALTF. The CDR3 nucleotides are TGTGTCAGGAGCCTAGCGGGAGCCAGCTCTGGGGCCAACGCCCTGACTTTC.

Concerning this clonotype: The junction departs from the called germline gene at one end, perhaps through a read error. The chain uses TRBV7-2 and TRBJ2-7, with 11 bases lining up with TRBD2. The CDR3 is 15 residues long. Germline V gives CDR1 SGHTA, CDR2 FQGNSA. The CDR3 protein is CASIALAGVTYEHYF. For the CDR3, the DNA is TGTGCCAGCATCGCACTAGCGGGAGTAACCTACGAGCACTACTTC.

CDR3 bases: TGCAGTGCTTCTGACTACAACACCGGGGAGCTGTTTTTT. This gives the protein CSASDYNTGELFF. This chain joins TRBV20-1 and TRBJ2-2; TRBD2 might be the D (5 bases). Trimming shortened V by 5 bases and J by 2 bases, and 9 bases separated the two germline ends. Looked up from germline, CDR1 is DFQATT and CDR2 is SNEGSKA (reference sequence). There are 13 residues in the CDR3.

Concerning this clonotype itself: At one boundary the junction diverges from the germline segment, which might be a read error. The chain carries TRBV11-2 and TRBJ2-5, with D perhaps being TRBD1 or TRBD2 (5 bases each). The CDR3 covers 16 residues. Per the germline V gene, CDR1 is SGHAT and CDR2 is FQNNGV. The CDR3 nucleotides read TGTGCCAGCAGCTCCACAATGGGGGTGCCACAGGAGACACAGTATTTC. It codes for CASSSTMGVPQETQYF.

On this clonotype: This clone may be a read error of a much larger clone one base away. V is TRBV11-3 and J is TRBJ2-1, with D perhaps TRBD2 (6 bases). Germline-derived CDR1 and CDR2 are SGHNT and YENEEA. V was pared by 5 bases and J by 12 bases, with 11 bases between. CDR3 length: 11 residues. The CDR3 region is CASSIRESQFF. CDR3 DNA: TGTGCCAGCAGCATCCGGGAGTCGCAGTTCTTC.

On this clonotype: The junction departs from germline at one end; a sequencing error may be responsible. The chain employs TRBV6-5 and TRBJ2-6; 10 bases are a match to TRBD2. Germline V lookup: CDR1 MNHEY, CDR2 SVGAGI. The length of the CDR3 is 17 residues. This chain's CDR3 is CASTLAGASSGANILTF. The CDR3 nucleotides read TGTGCCAGCACCCTAGCGGGAGCCAGTTCTGGGGCCAACATCCTGACTTTC.

A word on this clonotype: A read error may account for a junction end that differs from germline. The chain links TRBV11-2 to TRBJ2-3; maybe TRBD2 (7 bases). Per the germline V gene, CDR1 is SGHAT and CDR2 is FQNNGV. This CDR3 has 16 amino acids. CDR3 DNA: TGTGTCGGCAGGGGAGGGGCGGGGCTCAGCACAGATGCGCAGTATTTT. Its protein is CVGRGGAGLSTDAQYF.